This TCR beta chain was observed in a study of cytomegalovirus exposure and HLA in healthy donors. The study's findings and limits: Immune exposure data for these donors was limited to CMV serostatus.

The PCR was carried out with 60 Vbeta primers and 13 Jbeta primers. In the original workflow: An analysis that came later counted tens of millions of unique TCR beta chains, approximately 10 million shared. Some clones are missing from TCRdb's copy, which holds only in-frame ones; the method was immunoSEQ multiplex PCR. V and J calls and clone size come straight from that table; D and trimming were deduced from the DNA. The sample lists about 91,000 clones; approximately 86% were seen once. Comments on this clone: Its target is not known.

Input material: PBMCs. This clonotype was sampled from a man aged 30 to 39 in good health and CMV-seropositive.

The CDR3 DNA reads as TGTGCCAGTAGCGCCCGGGACACACCCTACGAGCAGTACTTC. Amino acid sequence: CASSARDTPYEQYF. This chain uses TRBV19 with TRBJ2-7; TRBD1 might be the D (6 bases). This CDR3 comprises 14 residues. V was shortened by 6 bases and J by 2 bases, with 14 bases between the two germline ends. Germline V gene lookup returns CDR1 LNHDA and CDR2 SQIVND (reference sequence).